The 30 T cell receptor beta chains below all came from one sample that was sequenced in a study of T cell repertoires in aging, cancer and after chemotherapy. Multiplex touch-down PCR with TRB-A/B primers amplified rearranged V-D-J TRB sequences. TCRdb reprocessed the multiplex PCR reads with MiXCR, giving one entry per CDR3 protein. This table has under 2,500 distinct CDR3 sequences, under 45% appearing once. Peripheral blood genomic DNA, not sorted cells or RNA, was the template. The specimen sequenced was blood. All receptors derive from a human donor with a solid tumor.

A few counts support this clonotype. The CDR3 spells CSVEDNAGEANYGYTF. The DNA of the CDR3 is TGCAGCGTTGAAGATAATGCAGGGGAAGCTAACTATGGCTACACCTTC. V is TRBV29-1 and J is TRBJ1-2, with a tentative D call TRBD1 (6 bases). In germline, CDR1 is SQVTM, CDR2 ANQGSEA. The germline V and J ends were trimmed by 0 bases and 0 bases, with 14 bases remaining between them. This CDR3 has 16 amino acids.

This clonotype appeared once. The CDR3 sequence is CSVVSNEQFF. Written as DNA, the CDR3 is TGCAGCGTTGTAAGTAATGAGCAGTTCTTC. The V gene is TRBV29-1, the J gene TRBJ2-1; D is undetermined. Trimming took 4 bases from V and 7 from J, leaving 5 bases between them. CDR1 is SQVTM, CDR2 ANQGSEA, per germline. This CDR3 is built from 10 residues.

CDR3 DNA: TGCAGTGCTCTCACCAGAACTGGAAACACCATATATTTT. This encodes CSALTRTGNTIYF. V and J are TRBV20-1 and TRBJ1-3, with unresolved D. The germline V gene encodes CDR1 DFQATT and CDR2 SNEGSKA (reference sequence). The V and J ends lost 5 bases and 2 bases respectively, with 10 bases between them. The CDR3 has 13 residues.

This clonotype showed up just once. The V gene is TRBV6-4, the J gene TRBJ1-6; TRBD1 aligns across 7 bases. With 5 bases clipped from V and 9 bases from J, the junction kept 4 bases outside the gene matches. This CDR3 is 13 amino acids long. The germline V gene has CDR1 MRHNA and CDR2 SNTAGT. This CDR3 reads CASSRQGGSPLHF. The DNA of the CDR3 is TGTGCCAGCAGTCGACAGGGAGGTTCACCCCTCCACTTT.

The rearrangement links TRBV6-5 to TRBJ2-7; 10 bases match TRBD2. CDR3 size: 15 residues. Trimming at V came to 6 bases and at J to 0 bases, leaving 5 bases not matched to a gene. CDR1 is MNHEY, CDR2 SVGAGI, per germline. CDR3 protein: CASSLAGGSSYEQYF. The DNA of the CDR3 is TGTGCCAGCAGCTTAGCGGGGGGTAGCTCCTACGAGCAGTACTTC.

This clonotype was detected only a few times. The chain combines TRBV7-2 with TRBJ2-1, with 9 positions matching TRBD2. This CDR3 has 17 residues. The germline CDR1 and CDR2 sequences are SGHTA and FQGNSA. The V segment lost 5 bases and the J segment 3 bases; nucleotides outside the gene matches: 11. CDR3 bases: TGTGCCAGCAGCCTCCGGACTGCGGGGGGGGTCTACAATGAGCAGTTCTTC. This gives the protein CASSLRTAGGVYNEQFF.

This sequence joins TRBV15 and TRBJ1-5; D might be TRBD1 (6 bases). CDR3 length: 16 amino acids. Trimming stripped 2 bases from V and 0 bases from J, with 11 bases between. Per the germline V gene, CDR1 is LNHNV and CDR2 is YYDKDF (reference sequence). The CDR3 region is CATSRRGGTSNQPQHF. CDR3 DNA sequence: TGTGCCACCAGCAGAAGGGGGGGGACTAGCAATCAGCCCCAGCATTTT.

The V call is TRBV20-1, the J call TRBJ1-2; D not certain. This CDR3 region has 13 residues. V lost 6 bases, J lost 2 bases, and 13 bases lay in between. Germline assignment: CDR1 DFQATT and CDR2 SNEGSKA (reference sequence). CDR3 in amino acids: CSAPNPPNYGYTF. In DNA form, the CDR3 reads TGCAGTGCCCCGAACCCCCCCAACTATGGCTACACCTTC.

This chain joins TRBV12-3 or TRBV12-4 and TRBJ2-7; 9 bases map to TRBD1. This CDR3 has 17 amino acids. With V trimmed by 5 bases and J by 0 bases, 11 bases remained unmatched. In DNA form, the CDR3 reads TGTGCCAGCAGTCCCGCCGGAGGACAGGGGAGCTCCTACGAGCAGTACTTC. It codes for CASSPAGGQGSSYEQYF.

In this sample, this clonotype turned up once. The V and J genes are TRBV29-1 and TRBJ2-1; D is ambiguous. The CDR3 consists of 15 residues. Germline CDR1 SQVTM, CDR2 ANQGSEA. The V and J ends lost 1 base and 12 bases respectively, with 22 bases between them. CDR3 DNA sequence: TGCAGCGTTGAAGGTTCGGCCGGCCTACGCGGCGGGCAGTTCTTC. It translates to CSVEGSAGLRGGQFF.

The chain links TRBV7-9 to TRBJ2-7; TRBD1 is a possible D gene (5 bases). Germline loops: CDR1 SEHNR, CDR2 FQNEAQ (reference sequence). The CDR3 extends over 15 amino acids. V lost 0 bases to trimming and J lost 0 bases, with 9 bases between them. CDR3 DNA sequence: TGTGCCAGCAGCTTAGCGGCAGGGCACTCCTACGAGCAGTACTTC. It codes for CASSLAAGHSYEQYF.

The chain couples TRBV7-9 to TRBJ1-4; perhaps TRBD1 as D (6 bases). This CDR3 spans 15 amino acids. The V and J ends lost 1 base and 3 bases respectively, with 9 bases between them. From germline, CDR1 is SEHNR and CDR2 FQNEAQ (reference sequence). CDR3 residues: CASSLEGGSNEKLFF. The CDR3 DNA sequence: TGTGCCAGCAGCTTAGAGGGGGGCTCTAATGAAAAACTGTTTTTT.

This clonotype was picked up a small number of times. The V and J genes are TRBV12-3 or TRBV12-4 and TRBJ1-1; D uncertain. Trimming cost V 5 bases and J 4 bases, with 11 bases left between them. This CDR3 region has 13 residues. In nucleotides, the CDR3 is TGTGCCAGCAGTGCCCGGAGTAGCACTGAAGCTTTCTTT. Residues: CASSARSSTEAFF.

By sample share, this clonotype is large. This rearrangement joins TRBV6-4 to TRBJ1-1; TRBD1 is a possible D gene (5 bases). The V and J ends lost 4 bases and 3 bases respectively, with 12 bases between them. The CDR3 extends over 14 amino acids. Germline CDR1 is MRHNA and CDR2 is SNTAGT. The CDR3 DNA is TGTGCCAGCAGTGGGGACCCAACCGACACTGAAGCTTTCTTT. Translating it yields CASSGDPTDTEAFF.

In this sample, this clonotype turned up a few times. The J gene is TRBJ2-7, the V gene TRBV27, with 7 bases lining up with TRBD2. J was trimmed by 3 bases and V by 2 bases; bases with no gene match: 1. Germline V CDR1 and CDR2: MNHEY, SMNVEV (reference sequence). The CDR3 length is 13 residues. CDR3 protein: CASSLAGDYEQYF. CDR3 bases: TGTGCCAGCAGTTTAGCGGGGGACTACGAGCAGTACTTC.

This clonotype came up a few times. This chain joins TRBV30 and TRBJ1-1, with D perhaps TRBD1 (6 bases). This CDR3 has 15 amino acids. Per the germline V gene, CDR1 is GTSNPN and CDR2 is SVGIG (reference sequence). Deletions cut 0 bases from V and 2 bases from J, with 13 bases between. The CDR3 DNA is TGTGCCTGGAGTGTACCGGGGACAACTAACACTGAAGCTTTCTTT. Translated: CAWSVPGTTNTEAFF.

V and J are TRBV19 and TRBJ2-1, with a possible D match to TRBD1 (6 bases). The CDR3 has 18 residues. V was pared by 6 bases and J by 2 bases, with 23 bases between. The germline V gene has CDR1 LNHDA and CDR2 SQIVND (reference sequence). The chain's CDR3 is CASRGIVGHNAAYNEQFF. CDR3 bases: TGTGCCAGTAGGGGGATTGTGGGACACAATGCCGCCTACAATGAGCAGTTCTTC.

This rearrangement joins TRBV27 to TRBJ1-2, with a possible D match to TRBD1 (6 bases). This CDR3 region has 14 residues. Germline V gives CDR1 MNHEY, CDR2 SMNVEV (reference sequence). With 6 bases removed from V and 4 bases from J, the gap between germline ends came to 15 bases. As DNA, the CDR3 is TGTGCCAGCAGCCCTCAGGACAGAGTCTATGGCTACACCTTC. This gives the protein CASSPQDRVYGYTF.

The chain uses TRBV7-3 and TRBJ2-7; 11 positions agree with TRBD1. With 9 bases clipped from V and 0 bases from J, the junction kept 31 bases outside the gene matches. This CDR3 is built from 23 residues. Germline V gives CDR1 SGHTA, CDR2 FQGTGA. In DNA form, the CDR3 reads TGTGCCAGGGGTCTCGACCTTACCCGGGACAGGGGGTCTGGTAGCGGGTACTCCTACGAGCAGTACTTC. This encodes CARGLDLTRDRGSGSGYSYEQYF.

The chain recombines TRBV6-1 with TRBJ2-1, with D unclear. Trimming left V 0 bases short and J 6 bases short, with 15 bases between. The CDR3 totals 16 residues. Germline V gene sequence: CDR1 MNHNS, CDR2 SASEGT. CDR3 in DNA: TGTGCCAGCAGTGAAGCGTCTTCTGGGGTGCGCAATGAGCAGTTCTTC. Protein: CASSEASSGVRNEQFF.

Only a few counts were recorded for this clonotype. The CDR3 DNA is TGTGCCAGTAGGCAAGCAACAGGGGGCGTCGCTGGCTACACCTTC. This sequence encodes CASRQATGGVAGYTF. V gene TRBV19 combines with J gene TRBJ1-2; the match to TRBD1 covers 9 bases. Germline CDR1 LNHDA, CDR2 SQIVND (reference sequence). The CDR3 length is 15 residues. V was clipped by 6 bases and J by 7 bases; unmatched bases: 12.

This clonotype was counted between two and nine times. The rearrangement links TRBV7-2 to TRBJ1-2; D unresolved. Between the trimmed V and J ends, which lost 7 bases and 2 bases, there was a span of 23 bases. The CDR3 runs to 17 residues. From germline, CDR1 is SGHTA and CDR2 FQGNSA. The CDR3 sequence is CASISPAANYLNYGYTF. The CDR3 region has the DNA TGTGCCAGCATCTCTCCGGCAGCCAACTACTTGAACTATGGCTACACCTTC.

The CDR3, as DNA: TGTGCCAGCAATGGGGCTCGCTCGAGAGGAGGCTATGGCTACACCTTC. Amino acids: CASNGARSRGGYGYTF. The rearrangement uses TRBV12-3 or TRBV12-4 and TRBJ1-2, with D possibly matching TRBD1 (5 bases). The CDR3 totals 16 residues. Trimming removed 7 bases from V and 4 bases from J, with 22 bases in between.

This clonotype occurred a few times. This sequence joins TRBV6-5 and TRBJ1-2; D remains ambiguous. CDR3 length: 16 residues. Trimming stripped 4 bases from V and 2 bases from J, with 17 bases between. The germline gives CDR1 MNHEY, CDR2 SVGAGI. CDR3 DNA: TGTGCCAGCAGTTTCTCTTCGTTTGGGCAGAACTATGGCTACACCTTC. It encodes CASSFSSFGQNYGYTF.

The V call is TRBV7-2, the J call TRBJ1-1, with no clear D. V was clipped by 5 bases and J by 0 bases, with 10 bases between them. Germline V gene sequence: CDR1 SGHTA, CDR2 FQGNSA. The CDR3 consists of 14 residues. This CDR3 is CASSKDGLNTEAFF. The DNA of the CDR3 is TGTGCCAGCAGCAAGGACGGATTGAACACTGAAGCTTTCTTT.

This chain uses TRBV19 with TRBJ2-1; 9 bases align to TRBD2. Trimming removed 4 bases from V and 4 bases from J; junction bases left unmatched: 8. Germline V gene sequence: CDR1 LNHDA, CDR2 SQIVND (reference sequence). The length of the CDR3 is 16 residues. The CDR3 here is CASSTRGAGGYNEQFF. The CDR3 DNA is TGTGCCAGTAGTACCCGAGGAGCGGGAGGATACAATGAGCAGTTCTTC.

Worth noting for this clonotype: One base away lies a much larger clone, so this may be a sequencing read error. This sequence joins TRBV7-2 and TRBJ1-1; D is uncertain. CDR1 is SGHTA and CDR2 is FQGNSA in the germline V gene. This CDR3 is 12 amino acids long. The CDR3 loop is CASSPRSTKAFF. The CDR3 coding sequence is TGTGCCAGCAGCCCTAGGAGCACTAAAGCTTTCTTT.

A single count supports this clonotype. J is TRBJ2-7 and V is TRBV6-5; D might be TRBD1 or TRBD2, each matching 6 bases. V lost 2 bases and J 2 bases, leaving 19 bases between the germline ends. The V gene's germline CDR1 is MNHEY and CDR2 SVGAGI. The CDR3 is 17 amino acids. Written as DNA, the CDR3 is TGTGCCAGCAGTTACGATGGGGGGCAGGTTATCCCCTACGAGCAGTACTTC. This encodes CASSYDGGQVIPYEQYF.

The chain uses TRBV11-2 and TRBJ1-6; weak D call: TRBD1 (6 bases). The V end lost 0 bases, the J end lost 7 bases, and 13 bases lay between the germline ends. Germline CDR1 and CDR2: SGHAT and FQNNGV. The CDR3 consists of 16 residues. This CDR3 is CASSLDIGGRNSPLHF. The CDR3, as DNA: TGTGCCAGCAGCTTAGATATCGGGGGGCGGAATTCACCCCTCCACTTT.

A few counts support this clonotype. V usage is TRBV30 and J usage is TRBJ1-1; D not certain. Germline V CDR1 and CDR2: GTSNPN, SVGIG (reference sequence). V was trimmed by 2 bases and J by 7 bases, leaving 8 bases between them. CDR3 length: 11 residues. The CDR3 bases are TGTGCCTGGAGTTCAACATATGAAGCTTTCTTT. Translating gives CAWSSTYEAFF.